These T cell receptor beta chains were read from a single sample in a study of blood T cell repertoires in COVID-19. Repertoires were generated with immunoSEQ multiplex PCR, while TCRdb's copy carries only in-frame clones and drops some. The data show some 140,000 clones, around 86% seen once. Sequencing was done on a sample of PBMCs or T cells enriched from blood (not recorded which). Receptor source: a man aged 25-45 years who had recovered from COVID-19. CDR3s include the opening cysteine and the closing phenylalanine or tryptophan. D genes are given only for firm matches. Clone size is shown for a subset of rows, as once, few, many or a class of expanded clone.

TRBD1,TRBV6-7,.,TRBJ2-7,TGTGCCGGTCCGATACAGGGGGCGGGGGAGCAGTACTTC,CAGPIQGAGEQYF
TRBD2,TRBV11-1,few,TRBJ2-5,TGTGCCAGCAGCTTAGATCTAGCGGGCGAGCAGACCCAGTACTTC,CASSLDLAGEQTQYF
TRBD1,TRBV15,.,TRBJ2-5,TGTGCCACCAGCCGGGACAGAGGGACCCAGTACTTC,CATSRDRGTQYF
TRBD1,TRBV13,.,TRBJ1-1,TGTGCCAGCAGCTTAGGCTGGGCAGGGGGCGATACTGAAGCTTTCTTT,CASSLGWAGGDTEAFF
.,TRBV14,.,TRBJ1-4,TGTGCCAGCAGCCAAGATTCCGTGACAGGATGGGGACATAATGAAAAACTGTTTTTT,CASSQDSVTGWGHNEKLFF
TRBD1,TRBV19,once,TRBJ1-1,TGTGCCAGTAGTCCTGGGGACAGGGGGACCAACACTGAAGCTTTCTTT,CASSPGDRGTNTEAFF
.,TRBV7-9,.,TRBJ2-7,TGTGCCAGCAGACCGGGACAATCCTACGAGCAGTACTTC,CASRPGQSYEQYF
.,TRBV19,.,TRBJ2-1,TGTGCCAGTAGTATAGTAGCGGTAATCCCCAATGAGCAGTTCTTC,CASSIVAVIPNEQFF
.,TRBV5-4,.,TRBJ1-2,TGTGCCAGCAGCCCCGACAATTACTATGGCTACACCTTC,CASSPDNYYGYTF
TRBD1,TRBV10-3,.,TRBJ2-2,TGTGCCATCAGTGAGTCGATCCAGGGGGCGAACGGGGAGCTGTTTTTT,CAISESIQGANGELFF
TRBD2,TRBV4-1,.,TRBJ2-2,TGCGCCAGCAGCCCGACGTTAGCGGGAGGGAACACCGGGGAGCTGTTTTTT,CASSPTLAGGNTGELFF
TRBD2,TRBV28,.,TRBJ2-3,TGTGCCAGCATCCCCGCACTAGCGGGAAGCACAGATACGCAGTATTTT,CASIPALAGSTDTQYF
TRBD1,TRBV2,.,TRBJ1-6,TGTGCCAGCAGAGGGACAGGGAAAAATTCACCCCTCCACTTT,CASRGTGKNSPLHF
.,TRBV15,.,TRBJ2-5,TGTGCCACCAGCCCACCTCCCAGGGGCCAAGAGACCCAGTACTTC,CATSPPPRGQETQYF
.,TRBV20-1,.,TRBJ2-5,TGCAGTGCTAGTCGACAGGTCATGGGAGAGACCCAGTACTTC,CSASRQVMGETQYF
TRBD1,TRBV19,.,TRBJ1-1,TGTGCCACCCGATCAGGAGGGGGCATATTTGAAGCTTTCTTT,CATRSGGGIFEAFF
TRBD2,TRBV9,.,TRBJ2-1,TGTGCCAGCAGCACGGGACTAGCGGAATACAATGAGCAGTTCTTC,CASSTGLAEYNEQFF
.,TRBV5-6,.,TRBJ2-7,TGTGCCAGCAGCTTGGGCAGGGCAGACGAGCAGTACTTC,CASSLGRADEQYF
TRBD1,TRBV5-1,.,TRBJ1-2,TGCGCCAGCAGCTTAGGGACAGGCCTGGGCGGAGATGGCTACACCTTC,CASSLGTGLGGDGYTF
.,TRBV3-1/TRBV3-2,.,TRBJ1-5,TGTGCCAGCAGCCAAGGGCAGGGTAGCAATCAGCCCCAGCATTTT,CASSQGQGSNQPQHF
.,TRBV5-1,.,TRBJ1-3,TGCGCCAGCAGGGCAGACTCTGGAAACACCATATATTTT,CASRADSGNTIYF
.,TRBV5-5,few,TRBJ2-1,TGTGCCAGCAGCACCCGGGCCTCAAGGGGCAATGAGCAGTTCTTC,CASSTRASRGNEQFF
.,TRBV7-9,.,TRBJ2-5,TGTGCCAGCAGCCCGTTCGGAAAGCAGGGAGAGACCCAGTACTTC,CASSPFGKQGETQYF
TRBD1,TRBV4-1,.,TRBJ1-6,TGCGCCAGCAGCCGCCAGGGGGCGGCTTCACCCCTCCACTTT,CASSRQGAASPLHF
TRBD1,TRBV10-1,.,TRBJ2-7,TGCGCCAGCAGCGACGGGACAGGGGGTTTATACGAGCAGTACTTC,CASSDGTGGLYEQYF
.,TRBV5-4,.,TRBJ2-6,TGTGCCAGCAACGATGGGGGCCGCTCTGGGGCCAACGTCCTGACTTTC,CASNDGGRSGANVLTF
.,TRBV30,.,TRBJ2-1,TGTGCCTGGAGTCTCGGAGCTGGGAGCTCCTACAATGAGCAGTTCTTC,CAWSLGAGSSYNEQFF
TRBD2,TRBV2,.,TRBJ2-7,TGTGCCAGCACCCCGAGGGAGGGGTCCGAGCAGTACTTC,CASTPREGSEQYF
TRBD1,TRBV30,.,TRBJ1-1,TGTGCCTGGAGCGGACAGGGGATCGGCACTGAAGCTTTCTTT,CAWSGQGIGTEAFF
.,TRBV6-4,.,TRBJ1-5,TGTGCCAGCAGTGATCTCCGACAGCTCAATCAGCCCCAGCATTTT,CASSDLRQLNQPQHF
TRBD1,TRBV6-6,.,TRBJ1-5,TGTGCCAGCAGTGAGGGGGGACAGTTGAATCAGCCCCAGCATTTT,CASSEGGQLNQPQHF
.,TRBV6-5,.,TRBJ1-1,TGTGCCAGCAGCGTGAGGCCTGACACTGAAGCTTTCTTT,CASSVRPDTEAFF
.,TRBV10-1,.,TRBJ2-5,TGCGCCAGCAGCAGGGCGGCGGGGGAGACCCAGTACTTC,CASSRAAGETQYF
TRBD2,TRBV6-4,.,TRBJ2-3,TGTGCCAGCAGTGGGACTAGCGGGGGCACAGATACGCAGTATTTT,CASSGTSGGTDTQYF
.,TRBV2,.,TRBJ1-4,TGTGCTAGCAGGGGAGACAATGAAAAACTGTTTTTT,CASRGDNEKLFF
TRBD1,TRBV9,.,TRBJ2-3,TGTGCCAGCAGCCCCCGGGACAGCCAGGGCCCAGATACGCAGTATTTT,CASSPRDSQGPDTQYF
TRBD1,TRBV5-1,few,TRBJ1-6,TGCGCCAGCAGCTTGGGCGGGACAGGGATTTCACCCCTCCACTTT,CASSLGGTGISPLHF
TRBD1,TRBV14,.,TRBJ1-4,TGTGCCAGCAGCCACCCCCGGGACAGGGATAATGAAAAACTGTTTTTT,CASSHPRDRDNEKLFF
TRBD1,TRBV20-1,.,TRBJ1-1,TGCAGTGCTAGTGGTACGGGACAGGGGTCCGCTCCCTACATGAACACTGAAGCTTTCTTT,CSASGTGQGSAPYMNTEAFF
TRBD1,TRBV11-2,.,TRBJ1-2,TGTGCCAGCAGTGGGGACAGGGAATTTGGCTACACCTTC,CASSGDREFGYTF
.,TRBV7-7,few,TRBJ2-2,TGTGCCAGCAGCGCGGGGTTGAACACCGGGGAGCTGTTTTTT,CASSAGLNTGELFF
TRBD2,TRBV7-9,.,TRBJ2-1,TGTGCCAGCAGCCCCCGGACTAGCGGGAGGGTCTCCTACAATGAGCAGTTCTTC,CASSPRTSGRVSYNEQFF
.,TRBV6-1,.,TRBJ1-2,TGTGCCAGCAGTGAACACGAGAGGAACTATGGCTACACCTTC,CASSEHERNYGYTF
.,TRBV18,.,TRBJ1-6,TGTGCCAGCTCGCTTCAACGGGACTCTCTCCACTTT,CASSLQRDSLHF
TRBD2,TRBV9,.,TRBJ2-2,TGTGCCAGCAGCGCGGGACTAGCGGAGGGGAATTTGCCCGGGGAGCTGTTTTTT,CASSAGLAEGNLPGELFF
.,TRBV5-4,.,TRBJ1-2,TGTGCCAGCAGCACCCTGTGGGACACCGCAAACGGCTACACCTTC,CASSTLWDTANGYTF
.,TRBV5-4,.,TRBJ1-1,TGTGCCAGCAGTCTGTCGGCGGCGAACACTGAAGCTTTCTTT,CASSLSAANTEAFF
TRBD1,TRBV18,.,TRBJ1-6,TGTGCCAGCTCACCCGACAGGGATTCACCCCTCCACTTT,CASSPDRDSPLHF
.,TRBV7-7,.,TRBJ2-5,TGTGCTAGCAGCTTACTACCGGGGGGCGGGGGAGTGACCCCTGAGACCCAGTACTTC,CASSLLPGGGGVTPETQYF
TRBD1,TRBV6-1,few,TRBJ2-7,TGTGCCAGCAGTGAAGGGGCAGGGGGAAATGAAGAGCAGTACTTC,CASSEGAGGNEEQYF